This TCR beta chain was profiled in a study of blood T cell repertoires in COVID-19. In the study's own analysis: Using reference gene primer amplification, nucleated cell counts were estimated. Using immunoSEQ multiplex PCR, the repertoire was profiled, and TCRdb retains in-frame clones only, with some absent. Clonal size and the V and J genes are those of that table, whereas D and trimming came from the DNA. The table records about 310,000 clones, 70% to 90% of them present only once. The recovered donors of Cohort 3 showed two negative PCRs, clearance, or symptom resolution. The clonotype comes from a man younger than 45 who had recovered from COVID-19. The sample taken for sequencing was PBMCs or T cells enriched from blood (not recorded which).

Written as DNA, the CDR3 is TGTGCCAGTAGTAAAAACAGGGATTATGAAGCTTTCTTT. It codes for CASSKNRDYEAFF. This sequence joins TRBV19 and TRBJ1-1; possible D gene TRBD1, 6 bases. CDR1 is LNHDA, CDR2 SQIVND, per germline (reference sequence). The CDR3 is 13 amino acids. V shed 4 bases and J shed 7 bases, with 13 bases lying between them. The full variable domain, completed using reference TRBV19 and TRBJ1-1, is DGGITQSPKYLFRKEGQNVTLSCEQNLNHDAMYWYRQDPGQGLRLIYYSQIVNDFQKGDIAEGYSVSREKKESFPLTVTSAQKNPTAFYLCASSKNRDYEAFFGQGTRLTVV.